This TCR beta chain was sequenced for a study of cytomegalovirus exposure and HLA in healthy donors. The wider study: T cells numbering about 180 million yielded approximately 100 million unique TCR beta sequences in an earlier analysis. Study outcomes and limitations: For TCR beta chains, V- and J-gene trimming was later linked to a missense DCLRE1C variant.

The V end lost 0 bases, the J end lost 13 bases, and 17 bases lay between the germline ends. This CDR3 comprises 15 residues. Germline V gene data show CDR1 as SGDLS and CDR2 as YYNGEE. PCR was performed using 60 Vbeta and 13 Jbeta primers. Libraries were prepared by immunoSEQ multiplex PCR; TCRdb keeps only in-frame clonotypes and omits some of them. The sample lists some 160,000 clones, roughly 80% seen once, with 7.5% to 9.5% in the top ten. Of note for this clone: Its antigen remains unknown.

V is TRBV9 and J is TRBJ1-6, with a weak D call TRBD1 (5 bases). The receptor comes from a male donor in good health and CMV-seropositive. Input material: PBMCs. CDR3 residues: CASSVDSGGEGPLHF. DNA for the CDR3: TGTGCCAGCAGCGTAGATAGTGGGGGGGAGGGGCCCCTCCACTTT.